A selection of T cell receptor beta chains follows, all from one sample in a study of CD8 T cells in Susac syndrome. TCRdb analysed the immunoSEQ multiplex PCR reads with MiXCR anew, one entry per CDR3 protein. Of about 120,000 distinct CDR3 sequences listed, around 94% are singletons. Sequenced: CD8+ T cells from PBMCs. The origin of the receptors is a human donor with Susac syndrome. Each CDR3 is given without its conserved first and last residue. Fields, in order: V gene, CDR3 protein.

>TRBV29-1
SAGGGATNEKLF
>TRBV6-6
ASSLGYTDTQY
>TRBV13
ASSLLPGTGGEAF
>TRBV13
ASGITGGWLYEQY
>TRBV6-4
ASSQTGTSGVETQY
>TRBV19
ASSSGPQH
>TRBV4-1
ASSQEGRSNYGYT
>TRBV3-1
ASSQGVYGANVLT
>TRBV5-1
ASSRGESYEQY
>TRBV29-1
SVGQYTGELF
>TRBV20-1
SARDRHLEGRETQY
>TRBV27
ASSLSFTYEQY
>TRBV29-1
SAARDSPNYGYT
>TRBV25-1
ASRDTSGPENRPQH
>TRBV10-2
ASGWGGIYNEQF